Following are 20 T cell receptor beta chains from one sample sequenced in a study of blood T cell repertoires in COVID-19. Using immunoSEQ multiplex PCR, the repertoire was profiled, and TCRdb retains in-frame clones only, with some absent. The table has 450,000 or so clones, 89% seen once. Sequencing was performed on peripheral blood. The source is a man younger than 35 with COVID-19, enrolled during active disease.

The V and J genes are TRBV24-1 and TRBJ2-1, with 7 positions matching TRBD1. The CDR3 is 17 amino acids. CDR1 and CDR2 from the germline V gene are KGHDR and SFDVKD. V lost 5 bases, J lost 2 bases, and 11 bases stayed unmatched. CDR3 nucleotide sequence: TGTGCCACCAGTGCCGGCTCGCGAGGGGGCCCCTACAATGAGCAGTTCTTC. Amino acid sequence: CATSAGSRGGPYNEQFF.

V is TRBV4-1 and J is TRBJ2-7, with 9 bases matching TRBD1. CDR3 length: 14 residues. The V and J ends lost 10 bases and 2 bases, in that order; junction bases with no gene match: 9. The V gene's germline CDR1 is MGHRA and CDR2 YSYEKL. The CDR3 DNA sequence: TGCGCCACCGCCCCAGGACAGGGGACCTACGAGCAGTACTTC. Translating gives CATAPGQGTYEQYF.

The V gene is TRBV27, the J gene TRBJ2-6, with 14 bases fitting TRBD2. The CDR3 covers 22 residues. CDR1 and CDR2 (germline): MNHEY, SMNVEV (reference sequence). The ends lost 5 bases at V and 0 bases at J; junction bases unmatched: 15. The CDR3, as DNA: TGTGCCAGCAGTCCACGGGGGACCGGGACTAGCGGGAGCTACTCTGGGGCCAACGTCCTGACTTTC. Amino acids: CASSPRGTGTSGSYSGANVLTF. Variable domain in full (rest from reference TRBV27 and TRBJ2-6): EAQVTQNPRYLITVTGKKLTVTCSQNMNHEYMSWYRQDPGLGLRQIYYSMNVEVTDKGDVPEGYKVSRKEKRNFPLILESPSPNQTSLYFCASSPRGTGTSGSYSGANVLTFGAGSRLTVL.

The chain recombines TRBV4-1 with TRBJ1-6; 9 positions agree with TRBD1. Germline V CDR1 and CDR2: MGHRA, YSYEKL. With V trimmed by 0 bases and J by 12 bases, 12 bases remained unmatched. This CDR3 region has 17 residues. CDR3 loop: CASSQESWDRVNRPLHF. The DNA of the CDR3 is TGCGCCAGCAGCCAAGAGTCTTGGGACAGGGTAAACAGACCCCTCCACTTT.

The chain combines TRBV29-1 with TRBJ1-3, with 7 bases lining up with TRBD1. Per germline, CDR1 SQVTM and CDR2 ANQGSEA. The V segment lost 6 bases and the J segment 4 bases; nucleotides outside the gene matches: 6. There are 13 residues in the CDR3. The CDR3 loop is CSVNTGVGNTIYF. The CDR3 DNA follows: TGCAGCGTAAATACAGGGGTCGGAAACACCATATATTTT.

The chain uses TRBV6-6 and TRBJ2-3; TRBD2 matches at 7 bases. The CDR3 spans 13 residues. V shed 2 bases, J shed 6 bases, and the junction held 2 bases outside the gene matches. Looked up from germline, CDR1 is MNHNY and CDR2 is SVGAGI (reference sequence). The CDR3 sequence: CASSYAGEDTQYF. DNA for the CDR3: TGTGCCAGCAGTTACGCGGGGGAGGATACGCAGTATTTT.

V usage is TRBV9 and J usage is TRBJ2-1; 9 nucleotides match TRBD2. The CDR3 length is 15 residues. The germline gives CDR1 SGDLS, CDR2 YYNGEE. V trimming: 0 bases; J trimming: 8 bases; junction bases outside the gene matches: 6. The CDR3 loop reads CASSVVAGVYDEQFF. CDR3 DNA: TGTGCCAGCAGCGTAGTAGCGGGAGTATACGATGAGCAGTTCTTC.

This rearrangement joins TRBV5-1 to TRBJ2-3; tentatively, D is TRBD2 (6 bases). Per the germline V gene, CDR1 is SGHRS and CDR2 is YFSETQ. V lost 4 bases and J 2 bases, leaving 17 bases between the germline ends. The CDR3 is 16 amino acids. This chain's CDR3 is CASSQRREPVTDTQYF. The DNA for the CDR3 is TGCGCCAGCAGCCAGAGACGGGAGCCGGTCACAGATACGCAGTATTTT.

V and J are TRBV29-1 and TRBJ1-2, with D perhaps TRBD1 (6 bases). CDR3 size: 12 residues. Germline assignment: CDR1 SQVTM and CDR2 ANQGSEA. Trimming removed 3 bases at V and 4 bases at J, with 9 bases between. The CDR3 protein is CSVDGGPYGYTF. The CDR3 DNA follows: TGCAGCGTTGACGGGGGGCCCTATGGCTACACCTTC.

This clone occurred a few times. The rearrangement uses TRBV2 and TRBJ1-1; D uncertain. Trimming removed 7 bases from V and 5 bases from J, with 11 bases in between. CDR1 and CDR2 from the germline V gene are SNHLY and FYNNEI. The CDR3 runs 12 residues. The CDR3 is CASIREETEAFF. Written as DNA, the CDR3 is TGTGCCAGCATCCGAGAAGAGACTGAAGCTTTCTTT.

The chain joins TRBV21-1 to TRBJ1-5; whether TRBD1, the table's D call, matches the DNA was not checked. TRBV21-1 is a known pseudogene. The CDR3 extends over 18 amino acids. The DNA for the CDR3 is TGTGCCGGGAACCCACCGGGAACAGGGGGCGAGAGGGGTCAGCCCCAGCATTTT. Protein sequence: CAGNPPGTGGERGQPQHF.

The chain joins TRBV11-3 to TRBJ2-5; D call uncertain. V was trimmed by 0 bases and J by 2 bases, leaving 7 bases between them. The CDR3 runs to 14 residues. CDR1 and CDR2 (germline): SGHNT, YENEEA. CDR3 protein: CASSLDRLQETQYF. The CDR3, as DNA: TGTGCCAGCAGCTTAGACAGACTGCAAGAGACCCAGTACTTC.

The chain couples TRBV30 to TRBJ1-2; no firm D call. CDR3 length: 15 residues. Germline assignment: CDR1 GTSNPN and CDR2 SVGIG (reference sequence). Trimming removed 0 bases from V and 4 bases from J, with 15 bases in between. DNA of the CDR3: TGTGCCTGGAGTGTACAAGGGAGCGTGCCCTATGGCTACACCTTC. Amino acids: CAWSVQGSVPYGYTF.

This chain uses TRBV27 with TRBJ1-4; a possible D gene is TRBD1 (6 bases). V was clipped by 5 bases and J by 12 bases, with 13 bases between them. This CDR3 comprises 12 residues. Per the germline V gene, CDR1 is MNHEY and CDR2 is SMNVEV (reference sequence). The CDR3 loop is CASSDDRQELFF. CDR3 nucleotides: TGTGCCAGCAGTGACGACCGACAGGAACTGTTTTTT.

The chain uses TRBV21-1 and TRBJ2-7; no check of the table's D call, TRBD1, against the DNA was made. TRBV21-1 is a known pseudogene. This CDR3 has 16 amino acids. CDR3 coding DNA: TGTGCCAGCAGACGTCTTGTGGGACAGATGATCTACGAGCAGTACTTC. Protein: CASRRLVGQMIYEQYF.

The CDR3 here is CASRAGGAANYGYTF. The CDR3 bases are TGTGCCAGCAGGGCCGGGGGAGCAGCGAACTATGGCTACACCTTC. This chain joins TRBV6-5 and TRBJ1-2; tentatively, D is TRBD1 (5 bases). From germline, CDR1 is MNHEY and CDR2 SVGAGI. The CDR3 length is 15 residues. V was shortened by 6 bases and J by 2 bases, with 16 bases between the two germline ends.

This chain joins TRBV19 and TRBJ2-2; tentatively, D is TRBD2 (6 bases). This CDR3 has 14 residues. The germline V and J ends were trimmed by 6 bases and 4 bases, with 12 bases remaining between them. The germline gives CDR1 LNHDA, CDR2 SQIVND (reference sequence). CDR3 DNA: TGTGCCAGTAGAGTAGCGGTTCCCACCGGGGAGCTGTTTTTT. Its translation is CASRVAVPTGELFF.

The chain carries TRBV6-6 and TRBJ2-5; TRBD2 agrees at 7 bases. Germline V CDR1 and CDR2: MNHNY, SVGAGI (reference sequence). V shed 5 bases and J 1 base; nucleotides not matched to a gene: 1. The CDR3 runs 13 residues. Written as DNA, the CDR3 is TGTGCCAGCAGTGGGGAGGGCCAAGAGACCCAGTACTTC. Residues: CASSGEGQETQYF.

V usage is TRBV18 and J usage is TRBJ2-5; TRBD2 aligns across 10 bases. After removal of 3 bases from V and 2 bases from J, the junction contained 9 bases not matched to a gene. The CDR3 totals 17 residues. Germline CDR1 is KGHSH and CDR2 is LQKENI. The CDR3 DNA reads as TGTGCCAGCTCACCGAGGGCTAGCGGGGGACTACAAGAGACCCAGTACTTC. It is translated as CASSPRASGGLQETQYF.

This chain links TRBV2 with TRBJ1-2; tentatively, D is TRBD1 (6 bases). V shed 7 bases and J shed 2 bases, with 14 bases lying between them. The germline V gene has CDR1 SNHLY and CDR2 FYNNEI. CDR3 length: 14 amino acids. The CDR3, as DNA: TGTGCCAGCACACAACAGGGTGGAAACTATGGCTACACCTTC. Its translation: CASTQQGGNYGYTF.